The 27 T cell receptor beta chains given below trace back to one sample, sequenced in a study of cytomegalovirus exposure and HLA in healthy donors. Primers: 60 Vbeta forward and 13 Jbeta reverse. Data came from immunoSEQ multiplex PCR; TCRdb stores just in-frame clones and leaves some out. Listed are tens of thousands of clones; about 12% falls within the top ten. The specimen was PBMCs. Source of these receptors: a woman under 40 in good health and CMV-seropositive.

The chain is built from TRBV30 and TRBJ1-2, with a possible D match to TRBD1 (5 bases). The germline CDR1 and CDR2 sequences are GTSNPN and SVGIG (reference sequence). CDR3 size: 11 residues. V lost 2 bases to trimming and J lost 7 bases, with 8 bases between them. The CDR3 nucleotides read TGTGCCTGGAGTCACGGGGGTGGCTACACCTTC. It encodes CAWSHGGGYTF.

The chain links TRBV7-8 to TRBJ1-2; D uncertain. Per the germline V gene, CDR1 is SGHVS and CDR2 is FQNEAQ. V was shortened by 3 bases and J by 2 bases, with 7 bases between the two germline ends. The CDR3 runs to 13 residues. This CDR3 reads CASSFTANYGYTF. CDR3 DNA: TGTGCCAGCAGCTTTACCGCGAACTATGGCTACACCTTC.

This sequence joins TRBV9 and TRBJ2-7; 14 nucleotides agree with TRBD2. After removal of 4 bases from V and 4 bases from J, the junction contained 10 bases not matched to a gene. Germline CDR1 SGDLS, CDR2 YYNGEE. This CDR3 spans 17 amino acids. CDR3 sequence (DNA): TGTGCCAGCAGCCCCCCGGGACTAGCGGGAGTTGGGTACGAGCAGTACTTC. This gives the protein CASSPPGLAGVGYEQYF.

The chain has TRBV30 and TRBJ2-3; no firm D call. V was shortened by 2 bases and J by 5 bases, with 11 bases between the two germline ends. Germline V gives CDR1 GTSNPN, CDR2 SVGIG (reference sequence). The CDR3 totals 13 residues. CDR3 loop: CAWSSASIDTQYF. The CDR3 nucleotides read TGTGCCTGGAGTTCCGCTAGTATAGATACGCAGTATTTT.

V usage is TRBV10-3 and J usage is TRBJ1-5; D is possibly TRBD1 (5 bases). This CDR3 has 13 amino acids. CDR1 and CDR2 (germline): ENHRY, SYGVKD. V gave up 11 bases and J gave up 6 bases, with 17 bases separating them. The CDR3 DNA reads TGTGCCTCCGGCGGGGGGTTAAGTCAGCCCCAGCATTTT. Translation: CASGGGLSQPQHF.

This chain connects TRBV7-3 to TRBJ2-2, with a tentative D call TRBD2 (5 bases). This CDR3 is 16 amino acids long. V lost 7 bases, J lost 7 bases, and 22 bases lay in between. The germline V gene has CDR1 SGHTA and CDR2 FQGTGA. Here the CDR3 DNA reads TGTGCCAGCACGACGATACCGGAGGTACGGGTCGGGGAGCTGTTTTTT. Its translation is CASTTIPEVRVGELFF.

The chain has TRBV5-1 and TRBJ1-4, with a weak D call TRBD1 (5 bases). Trimming shortened V by 0 bases and J by 7 bases, and 13 bases separated the two germline ends. The length of the CDR3 is 15 residues. Germline V gene data show CDR1 as SGHRS and CDR2 as YFSETQ. The DNA of the CDR3 is TGCGCCAGCAGCTTGGAAGCAGGGTCGAGTGAAAAACTGTTTTTT. This translates into CASSLEAGSSEKLFF. Together with reference TRBV5-1 and TRBJ1-4, the CDR3 gives the full variable domain: KAGVTQTPRYLIKTRGQQVTLSCSPISGHRSVSWYQQTPGQGLQFLFEYFSETQRNKGNFPGRFSGRQFSNSRSEMNVSTLELGDSALYLCASSLEAGSSEKLFFGSGTQLSVL.

The gene calls are TRBV18 and TRBJ2-1; TRBD2 matches 12 bases. The junction had 2 bases not matched to a gene; V was cut back by 3 bases and J by 5 bases. The CDR3 contains 15 residues. Germline CDR1 and CDR2: KGHSH and LQKENI. CDR3 loop: CASSPTSGGHNEQFF. The CDR3 DNA is TGTGCCAGCTCACCGACTAGCGGGGGCCACAATGAGCAGTTCTTC.

This sequence joins TRBV5-1 and TRBJ2-7; TRBD2 might be the D (6 bases). Trimming removed 0 bases at V and 2 bases at J, with 12 bases between. The CDR3 loop spans 15 amino acids. The germline V gene encodes CDR1 SGHRS and CDR2 YFSETQ. The CDR3 reads CASSLGSGVPYEQYF. The CDR3 region has the DNA TGCGCCAGCAGCTTGGGGTCGGGAGTCCCCTACGAGCAGTACTTC. The full variable domain, with the rest looked up from reference TRBV5-1 and TRBJ2-7, is KAGVTQTPRYLIKTRGQQVTLSCSPISGHRSVSWYQQTPGQGLQFLFEYFSETQRNKGNFPGRFSGRQFSNSRSEMNVSTLELGDSALYLCASSLGSGVPYEQYFGPGTRLTVT.

The genes are TRBV25-1 and TRBJ2-7; D is unclear. The ends were cut back, 0 bases at V and 3 bases at J, with 6 bases in the middle. Looked up from germline, CDR1 is MGHDK and CDR2 is SYGVNS. The CDR3 is made up of 13 amino acids. The CDR3 coding sequence is TGTGCCAGCAGTGAATATAGTTACTACGAGCAGTACTTC. It translates to CASSEYSYYEQYF.

This CDR3 is CASSPRTTGTGANVLTF. CDR3 DNA sequence: TGTGCCAGCTCACCCCGGACGACAGGGACTGGGGCCAACGTCCTGACTTTC. This chain uses TRBV18 with TRBJ2-6; the match to TRBD1 covers 7 bases. After removal of 3 bases from V and 2 bases from J, the junction contained 7 bases not matched to a gene. Per the germline V gene, CDR1 is KGHSH and CDR2 is LQKENI. The CDR3 length is 17 residues.

The gene calls are TRBV11-3 and TRBJ2-5, with 12 bases identical to TRBD2. CDR1 and CDR2 (germline): SGHNT, YENEEA. V shed 5 bases and J 4 bases; nucleotides not matched to a gene: 11. This CDR3 is 17 amino acids long. CDR3 in DNA: TGTGCCAGCAGCCAATGGACACTAGCGGGAGGCCGAGAGACCCAGTACTTC. It specifies CASSQWTLAGGRETQYF.

As for this clone: In the same sample, other DNA sequences code for this CDR3. This chain joins TRBV19 and TRBJ2-7, with 14 bases lining up with TRBD2. CDR3 length: 15 residues. CDR1 LNHDA and CDR2 SQIVND come from the germline V gene (reference sequence). Losses at the gene ends were 4 bases for V and 3 bases for J; bases not matched to a gene: 2. DNA of the CDR3: TGTGCCAGTAGTACCGGGACTAGCGGGAGCTACGAGCAGTACTTC. Encoded protein: CASSTGTSGSYEQYF.

V gene TRBV18 combines with J gene TRBJ2-5, with 8 bases lining up with TRBD2. This CDR3 has 13 residues. Per germline, CDR1 KGHSH and CDR2 LQKENI. Unmatched junction bases numbered 0, after V lost 3 bases and J lost 3 bases. CDR3 sequence: CASSPSGEETQYF. Here the CDR3 DNA reads TGTGCCAGCTCACCTAGCGGGGAAGAGACCCAGTACTTC.

The chain is built from TRBV25-1 and TRBJ2-7, with 9 bases fitting TRBD1. V lost 6 bases, J lost 2 bases, and 5 bases stayed unmatched. The CDR3 consists of 14 residues. CDR1 MGHDK and CDR2 SYGVNS come from the germline V gene. The CDR3 DNA follows: TGTGCCAGCAGCTGGCGGGACAGGGCCTACGAGCAGTACTTC. Amino acids: CASSWRDRAYEQYF.

The J gene is TRBJ2-7, the V gene TRBV9, with 9 positions matching TRBD1. CDR3 length: 14 residues. CDR1 is SGDLS and CDR2 is YYNGEE in the germline V gene. V was pared by 4 bases and J by 3 bases, with 5 bases of the junction left unmatched. Here the CDR3 DNA reads TGTGCCAGCAGCCCTTCGGACAGGGGCTACGAGCAGTACTTC. This codes for CASSPSDRGYEQYF.

This chain connects TRBV7-9 to TRBJ2-4, with 14 positions matching TRBD2. The CDR3 totals 15 residues. Germline V gives CDR1 SEHNR, CDR2 FQNEAQ (reference sequence). V lost 5 bases to trimming and J lost 8 bases; unmatched junction nucleotides: 5. The CDR3 loop is CASSRGTSGRDIQYF. For the CDR3, the DNA is TGTGCCAGCAGCCGTGGGACTAGCGGGAGAGACATTCAGTACTTC.

The chain joins TRBV19 to TRBJ2-1, with 10 bases aligning to TRBD2. From germline, CDR1 is LNHDA and CDR2 SQIVND (reference sequence). The length of the CDR3 is 17 residues. J was trimmed by 8 bases and V by 1 base; bases with no gene match: 11. The CDR3 is CASSIVPASGSSDEQFF. Written as DNA, the CDR3 is TGTGCCAGTAGTATAGTCCCGGCTAGCGGGAGTTCGGATGAGCAGTTCTTC.

The chain is built from TRBV5-3 and TRBJ2-5; possible D gene TRBD2, 7 bases. TRBV5-3 is an ORF, with its function uncertain. This CDR3 is 15 amino acids long. V shed 8 bases and J shed 7 bases, with 24 bases lying between them. CDR3 DNA: TGTGCCAGCAATAAAATACCGGGGGGCTGGGGGACCCAGTACTTC. The encoded protein is CASNKIPGGWGTQYF.

J is TRBJ2-4 and V is TRBV20-1; 8 bases line up with TRBD1. V trimming: 6 bases; J trimming: 15 bases; junction bases outside the gene matches: 10. The CDR3 contains 11 residues. The germline V gene has CDR1 DFQATT and CDR2 SNEGSKA (reference sequence). Here the CDR3 DNA reads TGCAGTGCGGACCGGACAGGGACACCGTACTTC. This codes for CSADRTGTPYF.

The chain couples TRBV5-1 to TRBJ2-1; the match to TRBD2 covers 7 bases. The CDR3 totals 12 residues. Germline trimming cut 5 bases from V and 8 bases from J; bases unmatched to any gene: 4. The germline gives CDR1 SGHRS, CDR2 YFSETQ. The CDR3 protein is CASRTSSHEQFF. DNA for the CDR3: TGCGCCAGCAGGACTAGCTCGCATGAGCAGTTCTTC.

The chain uses TRBV2 and TRBJ1-4; tentative D call: TRBD1 (6 bases). Per germline, CDR1 SNHLY and CDR2 FYNNEI. The CDR3 is 15 amino acids. V was shortened by 6 bases and J by 1 base, with 12 bases between the two germline ends. For the CDR3, the DNA is TGTGCCAGCAGAGCCGGGACAATAACTAATGAAAAACTGTTTTTT. Translation gives CASRAGTITNEKLFF. The full variable domain, completed using reference TRBV2 and TRBJ1-4, is EPEVTQTPSHQVTQMGQEVILRCVPISNHLYFYWYRQILGQKVEFLVSFYNNEISEKSEIFDDQFSVERPDGSNFTLKIRSTKLEDSAMYFCASRAGTITNEKLFFGSGTQLSVL.

The chain joins TRBV29-1 to TRBJ1-2; unclear D gene. Per germline, CDR1 SQVTM and CDR2 ANQGSEA. The CDR3 has 16 residues. The V and J ends lost 0 bases and 4 bases respectively, with 18 bases between them. This chain's CDR3 is CSVEDQEAPAGYGYTF. The DNA of the CDR3 is TGCAGCGTTGAAGATCAGGAGGCTCCCGCGGGCTATGGCTACACCTTC.

The chain combines TRBV29-1 with TRBJ1-1; D is unclear. Trimming shortened V by 7 bases and J by 4 bases, and 16 bases separated the two germline ends. Germline V gene data show CDR1 as SQVTM and CDR2 as ANQGSEA. The CDR3 runs 13 residues. For the CDR3, the DNA is TGCAGCGGAAAGATTTTTGGGAGCACTGAAGCTTTCTTT. It specifies CSGKIFGSTEAFF.

The chain is built from TRBV6-1 and TRBJ2-7, with TRBD1 matching over 8 bases. The germline V gene encodes CDR1 MNHNS and CDR2 SASEGT. The length of the CDR3 is 13 residues. V lost 5 bases to trimming and J lost 5 bases; unmatched junction nucleotides: 5. In DNA form, the CDR3 reads TGTGCCAGCAGTAAGGACAGGGACCACGAGCAGTACTTC. Translating gives CASSKDRDHEQYF.

This chain uses TRBV6-5 with TRBJ1-1; D not resolved. Per germline, CDR1 MNHEY and CDR2 SVGAGI. The CDR3 loop spans 13 amino acids. Trimming stripped 6 bases from V and 1 base from J, with 9 bases between. CDR3 residues: CASRPPGNTEAFF. The CDR3 coding sequence is TGTGCCAGCAGACCCCCCGGGAACACTGAAGCTTTCTTT.

The chain has TRBV5-4 and TRBJ1-6; D unclear. Germline CDR1 and CDR2: SGHNT and YYREEE (reference sequence). V gave up 0 bases and J gave up 5 bases, with 6 bases separating them. The CDR3 extends over 14 amino acids. For the CDR3, the DNA is TGTGCCAGCAGCTTGGTGGGAGATAATTCACCCCTCCACTTT. Translation gives CASSLVGDNSPLHF.